These T cell receptor beta chains were read from a single sample in a study of T cells expressing NK-cell markers. TCRdb reworked the 5' RACE reads into one entry per CDR3 protein, no DNA. The sample totals some 300,000 distinct CDR3 sequences. Input material: blood T cells: a sorted CD56 or NKG2C T cell subset, CD4+ or CD8+ T cells, or bulk PBMC T cells (not recorded which). The receptor set was obtained from a man younger than 35 in good health. Each CDR3 is given with its conserved first and last residue.

>TRBJ1-5|TRBV6-5
CASSPAEGLQNQPQHF
>TRBJ1-1|TRBV12-3/TRBV12-4
CASSPPWRAQGNEAFF
>TRBJ1-2|TRBV7-2
CASSLDSQYGYTF
>TRBJ1-5|TRBV4-2
CASSQEMWGGNQPQHF
>TRBJ1-6|TRBV18
CASSPTGSGPYNSPLHF
>TRBJ2-1|TRBV20-1
CSARGVGGLAGGPRHNEQFF
>TRBJ2-1|TRBV2
CATTSGRSSYNEQFF
>TRBJ2-2|TRBV21-1
CARGAGESTGELFF
>TRBJ2-3|TRBV4-3
CASSQDVGWPSSDTQYF
>TRBJ2-4|TRBV4-2
CASSPVGGSPEKNIQYF
>TRBJ1-2|TRBV10-2
CGSKADSYYGYTF
>TRBJ2-3|TRBV5-1
CASSGRQGGHTDTQYF
>TRBJ2-1|TRBV4-1
CASSQRSGRRLAGEQFF
>TRBJ2-7|TRBV30
CASRGSSYEQYF
>TRBJ2-2|TRBV18
CASSPGASSGELFF
>TRBJ1-3|TRBV25-1
CASRQGLGNTIYF
>TRBJ2-1|TRBV11-2
CASSPPGLAGVRSYNEQFF
>TRBJ2-7|TRBV6-1
CASSEGGVLYEQYF
>TRBJ2-1|TRBV5-1
CASSFRGDYNEQFF
>TRBJ2-1|TRBV5-1
CASSGGSQFNEQFF
>TRBJ1-3|TRBV3-1
CASSQDGSALLSGNTIYF
>TRBJ1-2|TRBV29-1
CSVGLEREDYGYTF
>TRBJ1-5|TRBV20-1
CSAGGPLSQHF
>TRBJ2-3|TRBV4-3
CASSQVQGRGPTDTQYF
>TRBJ2-3|TRBV6-1
CANSGDRGRADTQYF
>TRBJ1-5|TRBV4-3
CASSPDRAAGSQHF
>TRBJ2-1|TRBV20-1
CSARVGTATLEQFF
>TRBJ2-7|TRBV5-5
CASSRTSGRNKQYF
>TRBJ2-1|TRBV20-1
CSASDLAETNEQFF
>TRBJ2-1|TRBV20-1
CSARGPAGGYNEQFF
>TRBJ2-3|TRBV5-8
CASSPGAQSTDTQYF
>TRBJ2-3|TRBV7-2
CASSSQSLAGVSYF
>TRBJ1-2|TRBV6-5
CASSYKGYGYTF
>TRBJ1-1|TRBV25-1
CASTPLGPNTEAFF
>TRBJ1-1|TRBV20-1
CSASRLPNTEAFF
>TRBJ2-2|TRBV24-1
CATSDVTGGTTGELFF
>TRBJ2-1|TRBV25-1
CASSEFIVNNEQFF
>TRBJ2-1|TRBV7-8
CASGSGEYHNEQFF
>TRBJ1-3|TRBV10-3
CAISAQVSGNTIYF
>TRBJ2-3|TRBV10-3
CAISSGGGTDTQYF
>TRBJ2-7|TRBV6-2/TRBV6-3
CASSLTHGQGLYEQYF
>TRBJ1-1|TRBV4-3
CASSQESGRATEAFF
>TRBJ2-7|TRBV20-1
CSARGDRVRSYEQYF
>TRBJ2-1|TRBV7-8
CASSSEAASGSYNEQFF
>TRBJ2-1|TRBV10-3
CAISRTSGSLPSGYNEQFF